This TCR beta chain is from a study of T cells in Graves' hyperthyroidism and ophthalmopathy. Study outcomes and limitations: The model identified upcoming ophthalmopathy a median about 6.5 months ahead of onset.

In regard to this clonotype: What it binds is not known.

The V and J ends lost 4 bases and 2 bases, in that order; junction bases with no gene match: 11. The CDR3 spans 17 residues. Germline CDR1 is SEHNR and CDR2 is FQNEAQ (reference sequence). Amplified TCR beta CDR3 regions came from RNA transcripts. A first-round RT-PCR of the TCR CDR3 used the HTBI primer set. From the multiplex PCR reads, TCRdb called clonotypes with MiXCR, one entry per CDR3 protein. The sample includes under 650,000 distinct CDR3 sequences, roughly 16% of them seen just once. The clonotype originates from a woman aged 25 to 39 with Graves' hyperthyroidism. The specimen sequenced was blood. The chain combines TRBV7-9 with TRBJ2-4; TRBD1 aligns across 7 bases. The CDR3 is CASSSTVQGSTKNIQYF. The DNA for the CDR3 is TGTGCCAGCAGCTCCACGGTACAGGGGAGTACCAAAAACATTCAGTACTTC.